Below are 6 T cell receptor beta chains sequenced from a single sample in a study of blood T cells in healthy people across ages (dated by TCRdb to about 2015). The library was produced with 5' RACE. Sequencing instrument: Illumina HiSeq 2500. The second PCR ran for roughly 6 to 11 cycles and used a J-beta primer mix along with a sample-barcoded 5' primer. The raw public reads went through TCRdb reprocessing: fastp at Q25, MiXCR clone calling, in-frame beta chains kept. A single entry per CDR3 protein holds the most common genes and DNA from its merged rows. The sample records about 1.1 million distinct CDR3 sequences, approximately 38% of which are singletons. Around 14% of the sample rests with the top ten. Sequenced: blood. Every receptor here comes from a man between 18 and 35 years old in good health.

V usage is TRBV6-6 and J usage is TRBJ2-7; TRBD2 aligns across 10 bases. The J segment lost 3 bases and the V segment lost 0 bases, leaving 5 bases of the junction unmatched. The CDR3 consists of 16 residues. Germline lookup yields CDR1 MNHNY and CDR2 SVGAGI (reference sequence). This CDR3 reads CASSYSAGGLFYEQYF. The CDR3, as DNA: TGTGCCAGCAGTTACTCAGCGGGGGGGCTTTTCTACGAGCAGTACTTC.

This chain connects TRBV20-1 to TRBJ1-6; D is possibly TRBD1 (5 bases). The V end lost 6 bases, the J end lost 0 bases, and 21 bases lay between the germline ends. The CDR3 has 18 amino acids. Per germline, CDR1 DFQATT and CDR2 SNEGSKA (reference sequence). CDR3 in DNA: TGCAGTGCCCGTCCATTCCTCAGGGAGGACTCCTATAATTCACCCCTCCACTTT. It encodes CSARPFLREDSYNSPLHF.

This clonotype came up a few times. This chain connects TRBV7-6 to TRBJ1-5; D possibly corresponds to TRBD1 (6 bases). Looked up from germline, CDR1 is SGHVS and CDR2 is FNYEAQ. This CDR3 has 15 amino acids. V lost 1 base, J lost 5 bases, and 12 bases lay in between. The CDR3 region is CASSLEAGAHQPQHF. The CDR3 DNA is TGTGCCAGCAGCTTAGAGGCAGGGGCCCATCAGCCCCAGCATTTT.

The chain has TRBV11-2 and TRBJ1-2; 7 nucleotides line up with TRBD1. This CDR3 is 22 amino acids long. The trim removed 5 bases at V and 2 bases at J, leaving 29 bases unmatched. Germline values: CDR1 SGHAT, CDR2 FQNNGV. The CDR3 loop reads CASSLGGGQVFGGPLKNYGYTF. The CDR3 DNA follows: TGTGCCAGCAGCCTGGGGGGTGGACAGGTTTTTGGCGGGCCCCTAAAGAACTATGGCTACACCTTC.

This clonotype was found many times. The J gene is TRBJ2-7, the V gene TRBV20-1, with TRBD2 as a possible D gene (6 bases). This CDR3 comprises 14 residues. The V gene's germline CDR1 is DFQATT and CDR2 SNEGSKA (reference sequence). Deletions cut 0 bases from V and 3 bases from J, with 12 bases between. The CDR3 DNA sequence: TGCAGTGCTAGAGATCTAAACGGGGGCTACGAGCAGTACTTC. Its protein is CSARDLNGGYEQYF.

This clonotype was seen a handful of times. V and J are TRBV6-5 and TRBJ2-6; D might be TRBD1 or TRBD2, each matching 5 bases. Trimming shortened V by 2 bases and J by 3 bases, and 8 bases separated the two germline ends. CDR3 length: 15 amino acids. The germline V gene encodes CDR1 MNHEY and CDR2 SVGAGI. Written as DNA, the CDR3 is TGTGCCAGCAGTTACGAGGGGATTGGGGCCAACGTCCTGACTTTC. This gives the protein CASSYEGIGANVLTF.